This is a list of T cell receptor beta chains from one sample in a study of OX40 agonist ivuxolimab in advanced cancers. The repertoire was sequenced with immunoSEQ multiplex PCR; TCRdb's copy has only in-frame clones and lacks some. The sample records tens of thousands of clones, roughly 84% being singletons. Material: CD4+ or CD8+ T cells sorted from blood, obtained in a trial of the OX40 agonist ivuxolimab. These receptors were taken from an adult with an advanced solid tumor such as melanoma, head and neck, liver or kidney cancer. CDR3s include the opening cysteine and the closing phenylalanine or tryptophan. A D gene is named only where the DNA matches it firmly. The size entry is marked missing in some rows and otherwise reads once, few, many or a size class.

D	V	size	J	DNA	CDR3
NA	TRBV19	NA	TRBJ2-1	TGTGCCAGTAGCTCGGGCAGGGGTGGTGAGCAGTTCTTC	CASSSGRGGEQFF
NA	TRBV28	NA	TRBJ1-6	TGTGCCAGCAGTCGGTTCGGAAATAATTCACCCCTCCACTTT	CASSRFGNNSPLHF
NA	TRBV21-1	NA	TRBJ1-2	TGTGCCAGCAGCTTAGTCCCGGGAACGTGGGGCTACACCTTC	CASSLVPGTWGYTF
NA	TRBV5-4	NA	TRBJ1-3	TGTGCCAGCAGTCAGGATCCGGGCGGAAACACCATATATTTT	CASSQDPGGNTIYF
NA	TRBV27	NA	TRBJ2-7	TGTGCCAGCTCCCCGGTGGGCAGGGAGTACGAGCAGTACTTC	CASSPVGREYEQYF
NA	TRBV6-1	NA	TRBJ2-7	TGTGCCAGCAGGACCGGGACGGGTACCTACGAGCAGTACTTC	CASRTGTGTYEQYF
NA	TRBV5-1	NA	TRBJ1-1	TGCGCCAGCAGCCTGGACGGGGCGACAGACGAAGCTTTCTTT	CASSLDGATDEAFF
TRBD2	TRBV14	NA	TRBJ2-7	TGTGCCAGCAGCCAATTAGCGGGAGGGCCCCTCTACGAGCAGTACTTC	CASSQLAGGPLYEQYF
NA	TRBV15	NA	TRBJ2-5	TGTGCCACCAGCAGAGATACAGGGAGTGAGACCCAGTACTTC	CATSRDTGSETQYF
NA	TRBV7-9	medium-sized	TRBJ1-2	TGTGCCAGCAGCTTAGAGATCGCCCATGGCTACACCTTC	CASSLEIAHGYTF
NA	TRBV6-5	NA	TRBJ1-5	TGTGCCAGCAGAACCGACAGAAATCAGCCCCAGCATTTT	CASRTDRNQPQHF
NA	TRBV19	NA	TRBJ2-2	TGTGCCAGTAGAAGGGAGGGGGCCGGGGAGCTGTTTTTT	CASRREGAGELFF
NA	TRBV6-6	NA	TRBJ1-5	TGTGCCAGCCTCGTCGGGGGACTAAATCAGCCCCAGCATTTT	CASLVGGLNQPQHF
NA	TRBV5-1	NA	TRBJ1-3	TGCGCCAGCAGCTTGGATACAGGAACTGGAAACACCATATATTTT	CASSLDTGTGNTIYF
TRBD2	TRBV5-1	NA	TRBJ2-5	TGCGCCAGCAGCTCCAAGCGGGGGGAAGAGACCCAGTACTTC	CASSSKRGEETQYF
NA	TRBV6-6	NA	TRBJ2-1	TGTGCCAGCAGTTTGGGAAAGGGCCTGGGGGGAAGGGAGCAGTTCTTC	CASSLGKGLGGREQFF
TRBD2	TRBV27	NA	TRBJ2-1	TGTGCCAGCAGGGGGGGACTAGCGGGATACAATGAGCAGTTCTTC	CASRGGLAGYNEQFF
NA	TRBV5-6	NA	TRBJ2-4	TGTGCCAGCAGCTTTTGGGGGGTGGAGTCCCGAAACATTCAGTACTTC	CASSFWGVESRNIQYF
NA	TRBV5-1	NA	TRBJ1-6	TGCGCCAGCAGCTTTATCGGTCCGCCCGGAATTTTGGATTCACCCCTCCACTTT	CASSFIGPPGILDSPLHF
TRBD1	TRBV28	NA	TRBJ1-6	TGTGCCAGCAGTTCCGGGACAGGGAATTCACCCCTCCACTTT	CASSSGTGNSPLHF
TRBD1	TRBV19	NA	TRBJ2-7	TGTGCCAGTAGTATAGACCGACCGGGACAGGGGGAGGACGAGCAGTACTTC	CASSIDRPGQGEDEQYF
TRBD1	TRBV18	NA	TRBJ1-6	TGTGCCAGCTCAAACAATAACAGGGGGAGCAATTCACCCCTCCACTTT	CASSNNNRGSNSPLHF
NA	TRBV5-1	once	TRBJ2-1	TGCGCCAGCAGCTTACAGGGAAACAATGAGCAGTTCTTC	CASSLQGNNEQFF
NA	TRBV18	NA	TRBJ1-1	TGTGCCAGCTCACCAATCGGGAACACTGAAGCTTTCTTT	CASSPIGNTEAFF
TRBD1	TRBV15	NA	TRBJ1-3	TGTGCCACCAGCGGGGGTTCCGGGACAGGGGGAAACACCATATATTTT	CATSGGSGTGGNTIYF
NA	TRBV6-1	NA	TRBJ2-7	TGTGCCAGCAGTGAACAACCGGGTTTTAATTACGAGCAGTACTTC	CASSEQPGFNYEQYF
TRBD1	TRBV2	NA	TRBJ1-3	TGTGCCAGCAGGACAGGGAGCTCTGGAAACACCATATATTTT	CASRTGSSGNTIYF
NA	TRBV5-1	NA	TRBJ2-7	TGCGCCAGCAGCTTGAACGCGGGTGGTTCCTACGAGCAGTACTTC	CASSLNAGGSYEQYF
TRBD1	TRBV6-5	NA	TRBJ2-3	TGTGCCAGCAGTCTGACAGGGGTGGGCACAGATACGCAGTATTTT	CASSLTGVGTDTQYF
NA	TRBV11-2	NA	TRBJ2-7	TGTGCCAGCAGCTTAGTCGGAAAGGACAGAGCCTACGAGCAGTACTTC	CASSLVGKDRAYEQYF